The clone carrying this T cell receptor (beta chain) has a handful of counts. Its antigen is unidentified. All of the isolated RNA was reverse transcribed, so expressed TCRB transcripts were sequenced. The table came from immunoSEQ multiplex PCR; TCRdb's copy has only in-frame clones and leaves some out. The profile shows approximately 600,000 clones, roughly 12% of them singletons. This CDR3 is 14 amino acids long. The germline V gene encodes CDR1 SQVTM and CDR2 ANQGSEA. Germline trimming cut 7 bases from V and 3 bases from J; bases unmatched to any gene: 5. The entry originates in a study of beta chain features in type 1 diabetes. Study background: Comparable age, gender and cell yields were observed in patients relative to healthy donors. Findings of the study overall: The study found moderately but significantly shorter TCRB CDR3s in all four CD4+ subsets of Type 1 diabetes patients.

The sequenced sample consisted of naive CD4+ T cells from blood. J is TRBJ2-1 and V is TRBV29-1; 11 positions match TRBD2. This sequence was found in a young man with type 1 diabetes. The CDR3 here is CSATGTSGYNEQFF. Written as DNA, the CDR3 is TGCAGCGCTACCGGGACTAGCGGCTACAATGAGCAGTTCTTC.